This T cell receptor (beta chain) stems from a study of vaccination effects on CD4 cells after COVID-19. Repertoires were generated with immunoSEQ multiplex PCR, while TCRdb's copy carries only in-frame clones and drops some. The sample includes about 68,000 clones, roughly 80% of them seen just once. The CDR3 spans 14 residues. Trimming stripped 5 bases from V and 8 bases from J, with 18 bases between. Germline V CDR1 and CDR2: LNHDA, SQIVND (reference sequence). Concerning this clone: As yet, its antigen is unknown.

Pools of viral peptides were used by the ViraFEST assay to expand antigen-specific CD4+ T cells ahead of sequencing. Following 10 days of culture, CD4+ T cells were isolated. Vaccine recipients lacked prior SARS-CoV-2 infection and had negative nucleocapsid antibodies. This receptor was identified in a human donor who received a COVID-19 vaccine. The chain carries TRBV19 and TRBJ2-5; D not certain. Material: CD4+ T cells from PBMCs cultured with SARS-CoV-2 spike peptides, obtained before COVID-19 vaccination. CDR3: CASSPQSGWGTQYF. The CDR3 nucleotides read TGTGCCAGTAGTCCTCAGTCGGGTTGGGGAACCCAGTACTTC.